Included here is one TCR beta chain sequence, with context. These data originate in a study of blood T cell repertoires in COVID-19. About the study: Italy, Spain and the United States were the sources of the convalescent and acute COVID-19 samples. Sources were T cells, B-cell-depleted T cells, or PBMCs; the material itself was cDNA or gDNA.

In the authors' methods: Amplifying reference gene primers gave estimates of nucleated cell counts. TCRdb keeps only in-frame clones here, not all; method: immunoSEQ multiplex PCR. From that table come the V and J calls and clone size; the DNA was used to work out D and trimming. The table includes approximately 89,000 clones, approximately 81% detected once. CDR1 is SGHRS and CDR2 is YFSETQ in the germline V gene. CDR3 length equals 14 residues. V was cut by 1 base and J by 1 base, with 8 bases left in between. The genes are TRBV5-1 and TRBJ2-5, with a tentative D call TRBD1 (5 bases). Material: peripheral blood. The receptor's source is a woman between 70 and 85 years old with acute or convalescent COVID-19. The CDR3 DNA sequence: TGCGCCAGCAGCTTGACAGGCCCCCAAGAGACCCAGTACTTC. Translating gives CASSLTGPQETQYF. The entire variable domain, with the rest obtained from reference TRBV5-1 and TRBJ2-5, is as follows: KAGVTQTPRYLIKTRGQQVTLSCSPISGHRSVSWYQQTPGQGLQFLFEYFSETQRNKGNFPGRFSGRQFSNSRSEMNVSTLELGDSALYLCASSLTGPQETQYFGPGTRLLVL.